This TCR beta chain is from a study of blood T cell repertoires in COVID-19 (TCRdb year 2020). Background for the entire study: The collaborator samples originated in the United States, Italy and Spain and spanned the acute and convalescent phases of COVID-19. The material from the prospective study consisted of cDNA or gDNA derived from T cells, B-cell-depleted T cells, or PBMCs. The dataset comprised deeply sampled blood TCRbeta repertoires from subjects exposed to, actively infected with, or recovered from COVID-19. Samples were obtained from the ongoing ImmuneRACE study (first 160 participants) and from some 1,200 subjects provided by 6 global collaborators. The repertoires were made available in a free public database intended to serve as a resource for research on the immune response to SARS-CoV-2. Where available, HLA class I and class II types were taken from metadata supplied by the sample provider and were not determined by assay-based typing. A de-identified subject ID, COVID-19 status, age in years and sex were almost always included in the sample metadata. The paper's findings and limits, for the study overall: Clinical and demographic metadata were provided uncurated, with the amount varying by source and participant.

Spanning cysteine to phenylalanine, the CDR3 consists of 14 amino acids. The read is trimmed to its CDR3 DNA, 42 bases read in frame from base 1. V loses 3 bases of germline sequence and J loses 6 bases, and the interval between the two ends is 14 bases. Via the germline V gene, CDR1 is KGHSH and CDR2 LQKENI. TCRbeta CDR3 regions were amplified from genomic DNA using the immunoSEQ Assay, a bias-controlled multiplex PCR. As for how the authors treated the data: Within the assay, amplification of reference gene primers was used to estimate how many nucleated cells each sample contained. To quantify the absolute abundance of each unique TCRbeta CDR3 rearrangement, sequence reads were collapsed and filtered. Productive Simpson clonality was computed per sample as the square root of Simpson's diversity index over productive rearrangements. Sourced from immuneACCESS, this table was stored by TCRdb with only in-frame sequences that have V and J called. A share of the clones is absent; for the studies checked, an unresolved V gene accounts for under half, and the remainder has no known explanation. That table furnishes V, J and clone size, whereas the DNA furnished D and trimming. Recorded for this sample are some 88,000 clones; approximately 90% of them occurred a single time. The ten largest make up about 1.7% of the sample.

Each collaborating institution followed its own protocols to collect whole blood in K2EDTA tubes. For TCRbeta analysis, collaborator samples were shipped as frozen whole blood, as isolated PBMCs, or as DNA extracted from either sample type. This clone was observed a few times. Its antigen remains unidentified. Base qualities were left out, and no much larger clone turns up one base away. Sequencing used peripheral blood. The sequence derives from a human donor with active COVID-19. The donor label of this sample is uncertain. The chain employs TRBV18 and TRBJ1-2, with no confident D gene call. The nucleotides read TGTGCCAGCTCACCGAACCGGGAAGCAGATGGCTACACCTTC. Translated, it gives CASSPNREADGYTF.